Reported below is one T cell receptor beta chain. The antigen remains unidentified. The sample belongs to a study of shared clonotypes between healthy human individuals. Study information: CD4 naive and CD4 memory each took three plates per donor, while CD8 naive took two and CD8 memory one.

CD45RA+ naive and CD45RA-negative memory subsets were separated from CD4+ cells. This CDR3 contains 12 residues. The V end lost 1 base, the J end lost 2 bases, and 6 bases lay between the germline ends. Germline-derived CDR1 and CDR2 are SQVTM and ANQGSEA. The method was immunoSEQ multiplex PCR; TCRdb's version includes in-frame clones alone and lacks a portion of them. Of 2.3 million or so clones listed, 80% to 95% are singletons. Whole-study findings and limits: The study generally estimated greater richness for naive than memory subsets.

The sequence was obtained from a young man in good health. Some clones in this sample may be carry-over from other donors' samples. Sequencing was performed on naive CD4+ T cells from PBMCs. Subset given: CD45RA+ positively selected. The chain joins TRBV29-1 to TRBJ2-7; D ambiguous. This CDR3 is CSVEVLPYEQYF. The CDR3 DNA follows: TGCAGCGTTGAAGTCCTTCCCTACGAGCAGTACTTC.